Listed below are T cell receptor beta chains from one sample, sequenced in a study of T-cell reconstitution after alpha-beta-depleted transplantation in children. MiXCR, applied by TCRdb to the PCR reads, yields one record per CDR3 protein. This sample has approximately 500,000 distinct CDR3 sequences, with 10% to 13% found just once. Sample: PBMCs, taken before TCRalphabeta/CD19-depleted stem cell transplant. These receptors were obtained from a child aged 2-9 years with inherited bone marrow failure, due to receive a stem cell transplant. The CDR3 runs from the conserved cysteine through the conserved F or W. The order of the fields is CDR3 length, J gene, D gene, clone size, V gene, CDR3 DNA, CDR3 protein. A D gene is named only where the DNA matches it firmly. Where a row states a size, it is once, few, many or the class of an expanded clone; other rows omit it.

>15|TRBJ2-5|NA|many|TRBV24-1
TGTGCCACCAGTTCATGGCGGGGCCAACAAGAGACCCAGTACTTC
CATSSWRGQQETQYF
>13|TRBJ1-2|NA|NA|TRBV27
TGTGCCAGCAGTTTATGGCAGGGCTATGGCTACACCTTC
CASSLWQGYGYTF
>16|TRBJ2-1|TRBD2|NA|TRBV4-2
TGTGCCAGCAGCCAATTTAGCGGGAGGGACTACAATGAGCAGTTCTTC
CASSQFSGRDYNEQFF
>16|TRBJ1-5|TRBD1|NA|TRBV7-2
TGTGCCAGCAGCTTAGTCGGTACAGGGGGCCATCAGCCCCAGCATTTT
CASSLVGTGGHQPQHF
>19|TRBJ1-3|NA|many|TRBV5-4
TGTGCCAGCAGCTTGGGCCTTGAAGAGGATACCGCAACTGGAAACACCATATATTTT
CASSLGLEEDTATGNTIYF
>17|TRBJ2-3|NA|many|TRBV4-2
TGTGCCAGCAGCCAAGATCTGGCGGAAGTCCCCACAGATACGCAGTATTTT
CASSQDLAEVPTDTQYF
>15|TRBJ2-5|NA|many|TRBV24-1
TGTGCCACCAGTGTTCGGACTACCCGCCAAGAGACCCAGTACTTC
CATSVRTTRQETQYF
>14|TRBJ2-2|NA|NA|TRBV19
TGTGCCAGTAGTATAGTCTTCCACACCGGGGAGCTGTTTTTT
CASSIVFHTGELFF
>15|TRBJ2-1|NA|NA|TRBV19
TGTGCCAGTAGTATGGATCTAGGGCCCTACAATGAGCAGTTCTTC
CASSMDLGPYNEQFF
>15|TRBJ2-2|TRBD1|many|TRBV19
TGTGCCAGTAGTATGAGCAGGGGGCTGGCCGGGGAGCTGTTTTTT
CASSMSRGLAGELFF
>14|TRBJ2-1|TRBD2|many|TRBV20-1
TGCAGTGCTAGAGGGGGCGGGAGGAGTGATGAGCAGTTCTTC
CSARGGGRSDEQFF
>14|TRBJ2-7|NA|many|TRBV28
TGTGCCAGCAGTATACGGACGGATCCCTACGAGCAGTACTTC
CASSIRTDPYEQYF
>14|TRBJ2-5|NA|many|TRBV5-1
TGCGCCAGCAGCGCCCGACAGTCCCAAGAGACCCAGTACTTC
CASSARQSQETQYF
>13|TRBJ1-2|TRBD1|NA|TRBV12-3/TRBV12-4
TGTGCCAGCAGAGGGACAGGGAGGTATGGCTACACCTTC
CASRGTGRYGYTF
>16|TRBJ1-5|NA|many|TRBV5-1
TGCGCCAGCAGCTTGGGAGTGTCCGGCTCCAATCAGCCCCAGCATTTT
CASSLGVSGSNQPQHF
>19|TRBJ2-2|NA|many|TRBV24-1
TGTGCCACCAGTGTTTCCCATCCAAGTCGCGAGGAGAACACCGGGGAGCTGTTTTTT
CATSVSHPSREENTGELFF
>17|TRBJ2-2|TRBD2|many|TRBV4-3
TGCGCCAGCAGCCAAGTCTTTACTAGCGGGTCCACCGGGGAGCTGTTTTTT
CASSQVFTSGSTGELFF
>13|TRBJ1-1|NA|few|TRBV19
TGTGCCAGTAGCTGGAGTTCCGGGCAAGAAGCTTTCTTT
CASSWSSGQEAFF
>15|TRBJ2-7|TRBD2|many|TRBV12-3/TRBV12-4
TGTGCCAGCAGTTTGGGACTAGCGGTAAATACAGAGCAGTACTTC
CASSLGLAVNTEQYF
>16|TRBJ2-2|TRBD1|many|TRBV4-3
TGCGCCAGCAGCCAATCCGGACAGGAGCTCACCGGGGAGCTGTTTTTT
CASSQSGQELTGELFF
>18|TRBJ2-4|TRBD2|many|TRBV11-2
TGTGCCAGCAGCCGCCCTCCGGGACTAGCGGGAGGGAGGGACATTCAGTACTTC
CASSRPPGLAGGRDIQYF
>15|TRBJ2-1|NA|many|TRBV6-1
TGTGCCAGCAGTACAATAGGGGCGGGGTACAATGAGCAGTTCTTC
CASSTIGAGYNEQFF